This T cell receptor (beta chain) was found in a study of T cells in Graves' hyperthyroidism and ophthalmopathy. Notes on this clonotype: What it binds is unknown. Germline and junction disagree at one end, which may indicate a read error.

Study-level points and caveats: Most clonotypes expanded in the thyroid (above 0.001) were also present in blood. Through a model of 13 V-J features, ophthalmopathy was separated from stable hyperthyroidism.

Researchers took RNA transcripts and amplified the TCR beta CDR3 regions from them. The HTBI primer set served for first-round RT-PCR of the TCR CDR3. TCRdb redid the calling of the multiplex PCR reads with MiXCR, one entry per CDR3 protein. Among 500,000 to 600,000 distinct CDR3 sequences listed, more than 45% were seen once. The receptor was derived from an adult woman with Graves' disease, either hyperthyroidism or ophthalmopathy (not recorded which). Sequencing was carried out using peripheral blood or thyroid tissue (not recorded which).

CDR3 sequence (DNA): TGTGCCAGCAGTTACTCGATCCATACTAGAAGCTACGAGCAGTACTTC. It specifies CASSYSIHTRSYEQYF. The gene calls are TRBV10-3 and TRBJ2-7; maybe TRBD2 (5 bases). This CDR3 has 16 amino acids. The germline CDR1 and CDR2 sequences are ENHRY and SYGVKD.